Listed below are T cell receptor beta chains from one sample, sequenced in a study of shared clonotypes between healthy human individuals. Clones were read by immunoSEQ multiplex PCR, and TCRdb kept only the in-frame ones, dropping some. The sample includes around 1.5 million clones, around 98% of them seen just once. Sequenced input: naive CD4+ T cells sorted from blood. The origin of the receptors is a man aged 30-40 years in good health. The CDR3 runs from the conserved cysteine through the conserved F or W. The D gene is left open where the match is weak. Clone size is shown for a subset of rows, as once, few, many or a class of expanded clone.

>TRBJ1-5|-|TRBV2|-
TGTGCCAGCAGTGGGCGACAGCTCAATCAGCCCCAGCATTTT
CASSGRQLNQPQHF
>TRBJ1-5|TRBD1|TRBV19|-
TGTGCCGCCTCACGCAAGGACAGGGGCGGACAGCCCCAGCATTTT
CAASRKDRGGQPQHF
>TRBJ2-1|TRBD2|TRBV28|-
TGTGCCAGCAGTTTAGATCTAGCGGGAGTCATAGATGAGCAGTTCTTC
CASSLDLAGVIDEQFF
>TRBJ2-3|-|TRBV13|-
TGTGCCAGCAGCTTGACGACAGATACGCAGTATTTT
CASSLTTDTQYF
>TRBJ2-2|-|TRBV19|-
TGCGCCAGTAGTATAGCAGGGATCAAGGCCGGGGAGCTGTTTTTT
CASSIAGIKAGELFF
>TRBJ2-3|-|TRBV9|-
TGTGCCAGCAGCGGCCTAGATCGCGGATACACAGATACGCAGTATTTT
CASSGLDRGYTDTQYF
>TRBJ2-7|TRBD2|TRBV5-1|-
TGCGCCAGCAGCTTATACTTAGCGGGAGGGCCACCCTACGAGCAGTACTTC
CASSLYLAGGPPYEQYF
>TRBJ1-4|-|TRBV7-9|-
TGTGCCAGCAGCTTTAACGGGGAAACACTGTTTTTT
CASSFNGETLFF
>TRBJ2-6|-|TRBV18|-
TGTGCCAGCTCACCCCGGACCAACGTCCTGACTTTC
CASSPRTNVLTF
>TRBJ1-2|-|TRBV7-8|-
TGTGCCAGCAGCTTAGCGCAAACAGTCTATGGCTACACCTTC
CASSLAQTVYGYTF
>TRBJ2-2|-|TRBV6-1|-
TGTGCCAGCAGTGAAAGTGGGAGGTCGGTCACCGGGGAGCTGTTTTTT
CASSESGRSVTGELFF
>TRBJ2-5|-|TRBV9|-
TGTGCCAGCAGCGCCTACAGGGCCGGGGAGACCCAGTACTTC
CASSAYRAGETQYF
>TRBJ2-1|TRBD2|TRBV19|-
TGTGCCAGTAGCCATAGAGGCACTAGCGGGAGGGTGAATGAGCAGTTCTTC
CASSHRGTSGRVNEQFF
>TRBJ2-3|-|TRBV18|once
TGTGCCAGCTCACCCCCGGCATGGCAGACGCAGTATTTT
CASSPPAWQTQYF
>TRBJ2-2|TRBD2|TRBV18|-
TGTGCCAGCTCACCACCGCCGGGAGGCGGGGAGCTGTTTTTT
CASSPPPGGGELFF
>TRBJ2-7|-|TRBV28|-
TGTGCCAGCAGAGGGTACGAGCAGTACTTC
CASRGYEQYF
>TRBJ1-2|-|TRBV28|-
TGTGCCAGCAGGACTACGAACAGGGATGGCTACACCTTC
CASRTTNRDGYTF
>TRBJ2-1|TRBD2|TRBV5-1|-
TGCGCCAGCAGCATATTAGCGGGAAAGTCGGATGAGCAGTTCTTC
CASSILAGKSDEQFF
>TRBJ1-1|TRBD1|TRBV15|-
TGTGCCACCAGCAGAGAGGCGCAGGGGGCGAGAGCTTTCTTT
CATSREAQGARAFF
>TRBJ2-1|TRBD2|TRBV5-5|-
TGTGCCGGGACACAGACTAGCGGGAGCTATGAGCAGTTCTTC
CAGTQTSGSYEQFF
>TRBJ1-2|-|TRBV14|-
TGTGCCAGCAGCCCTATAGCTAACTATGGCTACACCTTC
CASSPIANYGYTF
>TRBJ1-2|-|TRBV5-1|once
TGCGCCAGCAGCTTCAGAGGTGGGGGTGGCTACACCTTC
CASSFRGGGGYTF
>TRBJ2-1|TRBD2|TRBV5-1|once
TGCGCCAGCAGCTTGGGGCTAGCGGAGGGGGAGCAGTTCTTC
CASSLGLAEGEQFF
>TRBJ2-2|-|TRBV11-2|-
TGTGCCAGCAGCTTCGGGTTGAGGGACACCGGGGAGCTGTTTTTT
CASSFGLRDTGELFF
>TRBJ1-4|TRBD1|TRBV5-1|-
TGCGCCAGCAGCAATGGACAGGGGGCAACTAATGAAAAACTGTTTTTT
CASSNGQGATNEKLFF
>TRBJ2-7|-|TRBV7-9|-
TGTGCCAGCAGCCCCCTCGGAGGGTCGGAGCAGTACTTC
CASSPLGGSEQYF
>TRBJ2-1|-|TRBV15|once
TGTGCCACCAGCAGTCCCCGACTAATTCTTCCGTTCTTC
CATSSPRLILPFF
>TRBJ1-1|-|TRBV6-5|-
TGTGCCAGCAGTCCACAGAGCTGGGGCACTGAAGCTTTCTTT
CASSPQSWGTEAFF
>TRBJ2-3|TRBD1|TRBV28|-
TGTGCCAGCAGTAGGACAGGGTTCGGTACAGATACGCAGTATTTT
CASSRTGFGTDTQYF
>TRBJ1-3|-|TRBV19|-
TGTGCCAGTAGGGCCAGGACATCTGGAAACACCATATATTTT
CASRARTSGNTIYF
>TRBJ2-7|TRBD2|TRBV4-1|-
TGCGCCAGCAGTGCGGGAGGGAGCTCCTACGAGCAGTACTTC
CASSAGGSSYEQYF
>TRBJ2-1|TRBD2|TRBV5-4|-
TGTGCCAGCAGCTTGATAGCGGGAGCCTACAATGAGCAGTTCTTC
CASSLIAGAYNEQFF
>TRBJ2-5|TRBD1|TRBV4-2|-
TGTGCCAGCAGCCAGTCGACAGGGAGCCAAGAGACCCAGTACTTC
CASSQSTGSQETQYF
>TRBJ2-6|-|TRBV28|-
TGTGCCAGCAGCTTTGCAGGGTTCTCTGGGGCCAACGTCCTGACTTTC
CASSFAGFSGANVLTF
>TRBJ2-1|TRBD2|TRBV5-4|-
TGTGCCAGCAGTCGCCGACTAGCGGGGGGTAGTAATGAGCAGTTCTTC
CASSRRLAGGSNEQFF
>TRBJ1-2|-|TRBV15|-
TGTGCCACCAGCAGAGGCGGGGGGCAGGAGGGCTACACCTTC
CATSRGGGQEGYTF
>TRBJ2-1|TRBD2|TRBV10-2|-
TGCGCCAGCAGCCGGGTGGCTAGCGGGAGTCGATCCAATGAGCAGTTCTTC
CASSRVASGSRSNEQFF
>TRBJ2-5|-|TRBV30|-
TGTGCCTGGAGTGGACCAGGGCTAGAGACCCAGTACTTC
CAWSGPGLETQYF
>TRBJ1-3|-|TRBV5-1|-
TGCGCCAGCAGCTTGTGGCAGGGACACCTCTCTGGAAACACCATATATTTT
CASSLWQGHLSGNTIYF
>TRBJ1-5|TRBD1|TRBV9|-
TGTGCCAGCAGCGCCCTACAGGGGATGCCCCAGCATTTT
CASSALQGMPQHF
>TRBJ2-7|TRBD1|TRBV7-9|-
TGTGCCAGCAGCTTAGCCGGGACAGTTTCCTACGAGCAGTACTTC
CASSLAGTVSYEQYF
>TRBJ1-2|-|TRBV7-9|-
TGTGCCAGCAGCCTCGAGGGAGGTGGCTACACCTTC
CASSLEGGGYTF
>TRBJ2-1|TRBD1|TRBV10-3|-
TGTGCCATCAGTGTCCCTAAGACAGGGAAGAATGAGCAGTTCTTC
CAISVPKTGKNEQFF
>TRBJ2-2|-|TRBV9|-
TGTGCCAGCAGCGTAGGCGGCGGGGACACCGGGGAGCTGTTTTTT
CASSVGGGDTGELFF
>TRBJ2-3|-|TRBV7-7|-
TGTGCCAGCAGCCAGACCCACGGCACAGATACGCAGTATTTT
CASSQTHGTDTQYF
>TRBJ1-5|-|TRBV21-1|-
TGTGCCAGCAGCAAAGGGCGGCCCCAGCATTTT
CASSKGRPQHF
>TRBJ2-7|TRBD2|TRBV4-1|-
TGCGCCAGCAGCCAACCTACTAGCGGGAGGATCTACTACGAGCAGTACTTC
CASSQPTSGRIYYEQYF
>TRBJ2-5|TRBD2|TRBV28|-
TGTGCCAGCAGTTCCCCGGCTGTTTTGCGGGAGGGCCGTGTCCAAGAGACCCAGTACTTC
CASSSPAVLREGRVQETQYF